In this sample, the clone carrying this T cell receptor beta chain turned up once. The assay was immunoSEQ multiplex PCR, and TCRdb's table has in-frame clones only and misses some. Of more than 40,000 clones listed, more than 65% are singletons. This sample was taken from a study of T cells in tumors after PD-1 blockade. At the level of the study: Patients had no prior checkpoint blockade, systemic immunosuppressants, or anti-cancer therapy within 4 weeks. Daily vismodegib 150 mg continued in a subset of anti-PD-1-treated patients. Peripheral blood samples averaged approximately 33,000 unique clonotypes and 95,000 to 120,000 templates.

Trimming removed 5 bases from V and 4 bases from J; junction bases left unmatched: 6. Germline CDR1 reads SGHRS; CDR2 reads YFSETQ. This CDR3 spans 15 amino acids. The sequenced sample was PBMCs, obtained before anti-PD-1 therapy. J is TRBJ2-3 and V is TRBV5-1; TRBD2 agrees at 11 bases. The origin of this receptor is a human donor with advanced basal cell or squamous cell carcinoma (not recorded which). CDR3 in DNA: TGCGCCAGCAGGGGGACTAGCGGAGACCCAGATACGCAGTATTTT. Its protein is CASRGTSGDPDTQYF.